This T cell receptor beta chain was documented in a study of CD8+CD57+ T cells in acquired aplastic anemia. This clonotype was recorded at least ten times. Template material for TCR beta VDJ and CDR3 profiling consisted of genomic DNA. TCRdb analysed the reads with MiXCR anew, one entry per CDR3 protein. The repertoire has around 430,000 distinct CDR3 sequences, around 30% of them found once; the top ten carry around 0.82%. Individuals selected for sequencing had exhibited CD8+CD57+ cell expansion on flow cytometry. The CDR3 totals 14 residues. Germline-derived CDR1 and CDR2 are LNHDA and SQIVND (reference sequence). V shed 3 bases and J shed 1 base, with 9 bases lying between them.

The V call is TRBV19, the J call TRBJ2-5; D unresolved. Sequencing was done on a sample of sorted CD4+, CD8+, or CD8+CD57+ T cells (not recorded which) from PBMCs. The source is a human donor with aplastic anemia. This CDR3 is CASSISLVQETQYF. CDR3 nucleotides: TGTGCCAGTAGTATTTCCCTAGTCCAAGAGACCCAGTACTTC.